One sample yielded the 25 T cell receptor beta chains listed below, sequenced in a study of shared clonotypes between healthy human individuals (TCRdb year 2020). Library preparation was by the immunoSEQ multiplex PCR assay. Here the immuneACCESS table is served through TCRdb, limited to in-frame sequences with V and J called. Missing clones are a known gap in these copies; in checked studies unresolved V genes cover under half, and the rest lacks a known reason. Within this sample are approximately 1.4 million clones, with 95% to 99% of them counted one time only. The ten largest clones take up roughly 0.4% of the sample. Sequencing was performed on naive CD4+ T cells sorted from blood. The cell subset or site label, as the study defines it: CD45RA+ positively selected. These TCRs come from a man aged 25 to 45 in good health.

The J gene is TRBJ2-2, the V gene TRBV7-9; 8 bases are a match to TRBD1. Germline lookup yields CDR1 SEHNR and CDR2 FQNEAQ (reference sequence). This CDR3 is 17 amino acids long. V gave up 5 bases and J gave up 4 bases; unmatched junction bases: 12. CDR3 loop: CASSPTPRTGRTGELFF. DNA for the CDR3: TGTGCCAGCAGCCCGACCCCCCGGACAGGGCGCACCGGGGAGCTGTTTTTT.

The chain uses TRBV11-2 and TRBJ2-2; a weak D match, TRBD2 (5 bases). V was shortened by 5 bases and J by 5 bases, with 12 bases between the two germline ends. The CDR3 spans 14 residues. Germline CDR1 SGHAT, CDR2 FQNNGV. CDR3: CASSPRTQTGELFF. As DNA, the CDR3 is TGTGCCAGCAGCCCCCGGACTCAAACCGGGGAGCTGTTTTTT.

The chain has TRBV7-8 and TRBJ2-1; the match to TRBD2 covers 12 bases. The CDR3 is made up of 16 amino acids. Trimming took 5 bases from V and 3 from J; bases not matched to a gene: 5. CDR1 and CDR2 (germline): SGHVS, FQNEAQ. CDR3 sequence: CASSPRTSGIYNEQFF. CDR3 coding DNA: TGTGCCAGCAGCCCGAGGACTAGCGGGATCTACAATGAGCAGTTCTTC.

V usage is TRBV19 and J usage is TRBJ2-7, with D perhaps TRBD1 (5 bases). Trimming took 9 bases from V and 3 from J, leaving 15 bases between them. Germline CDR1 LNHDA, CDR2 SQIVND (reference sequence). This CDR3 has 13 amino acids. CDR3 DNA sequence: TGTGCCAGCCGAGACAGCGCCCGCTACGAGCAGTACTTC. It translates to CASRDSARYEQYF.

This chain connects TRBV25-1 to TRBJ2-6, with TRBD2 matching over 7 bases. J lost 2 bases, V lost 9 bases, and 16 bases had no gene match. CDR1 MGHDK and CDR2 SYGVNS come from the germline V gene. This CDR3 region has 18 residues. The CDR3, as DNA: TGTGCCAGAAGGCTAGCGGTTATTCATAAGGCTGGGGCCAACGTCCTGACTTTC. It specifies CARRLAVIHKAGANVLTF.

The J gene is TRBJ2-4, the V gene TRBV9, with TRBD2 identical over 8 bases. Looked up from germline, CDR1 is SGDLS and CDR2 is YYNGEE. The trim removed 0 bases at V and 1 base at J, leaving 12 bases unmatched. The CDR3 length is 19 residues. CDR3 residues: CASSVGVGREGRAKNIQYF. CDR3 nucleotides: TGTGCCAGCAGCGTAGGGGTAGGTCGGGAGGGCCGGGCCAAAAACATTCAGTACTTC.

The rearrangement joins TRBV20-1 to TRBJ2-7; no definite D call. V lost 7 bases to trimming and J lost 3 bases, with 10 bases between them. Germline V gene lookup returns CDR1 DFQATT and CDR2 SNEGSKA (reference sequence). The CDR3 is 11 residues long. The CDR3 loop reads CSGVYLYEQYF. Here the CDR3 DNA reads TGCAGTGGGGTTTACCTCTACGAGCAGTACTTC.

The chain employs TRBV7-6 and TRBJ2-3; possibly TRBD1 for D (5 bases). V was cut by 5 bases and J by 5 bases, with 14 bases left in between. Germline lookup yields CDR1 SGHVS and CDR2 FNYEAQ. The CDR3 consists of 14 residues. CDR3 region: CASSTRSQGDTQYF. CDR3 bases: TGTGCCAGCAGCACCAGGTCGCAGGGAGATACGCAGTATTTT.

The chain recombines TRBV27 with TRBJ1-4; TRBD1 matches at 7 bases. CDR3 length: 15 amino acids. After removal of 8 bases from V and 5 bases from J, the junction contained 11 bases not matched to a gene. Germline V CDR1 and CDR2: MNHEY, SMNVEV (reference sequence). The DNA for the CDR3 is TGTGCCAGCGCGGGACAGTGGGGTTTAAATGAAAAACTGTTTTTT. Residues: CASAGQWGLNEKLFF.

The chain is built from TRBV5-1 and TRBJ2-2; TRBD2 matches at 7 bases. This CDR3 is built from 15 residues. Germline loops: CDR1 SGHRS, CDR2 YFSETQ. V dropped 7 bases and J dropped 4; count of bases not matched to a gene: 10. CDR3 nucleotide sequence: TGCGCCAGCGTCCCCCGGGGGGATGGCACCGGGGAGCTGTTTTTT. Translated: CASVPRGDGTGELFF. Drawing the rest from reference TRBV5-1 and TRBJ2-2, the complete variable domain is KAGVTQTPRYLIKTRGQQVTLSCSPISGHRSVSWYQQTPGQGLQFLFEYFSETQRNKGNFPGRFSGRQFSNSRSEMNVSTLELGDSALYLCASVPRGDGTGELFFGEGSRLTVL.

This chain uses TRBV18 with TRBJ1-5, with TRBD1 identical over 7 bases. The V gene's germline CDR1 is KGHSH and CDR2 LQKENI. The CDR3 sequence is 20 residues long. V lost 1 base, J lost 0 bases, and 15 bases stayed unmatched. CDR3 protein: CASSPLPLGGTRDSNQPQHF. The DNA for the CDR3 is TGTGCCAGCTCACCACTCCCCCTAGGGGGCACGAGGGATAGCAATCAGCCCCAGCATTTT.

The V and J genes are TRBV5-6 and TRBJ1-5; possibly TRBD1 for D (6 bases). In germline, CDR1 is SGHDT, CDR2 YYEEEE. CDR3 length equals 17 residues. Trimming removed 4 bases at V and 2 bases at J, with 19 bases between. This CDR3 is CASSHVTGTKGNQPQHF. The CDR3 DNA reads as TGTGCCAGCAGCCACGTCACAGGGACGAAGGGCAATCAGCCCCAGCATTTT.

This chain connects TRBV5-4 to TRBJ2-1; D gene ambiguous. Trimming left V 3 bases short and J 8 bases short, with 18 bases between. CDR1 is SGHNT and CDR2 is YYREEE in the germline V gene (reference sequence). This CDR3 region has 15 residues. The CDR3 reads CASSSLERVQDEQFF. CDR3 coding DNA: TGTGCCAGCAGCTCCCTAGAGAGAGTGCAGGATGAGCAGTTCTTC.

The chain has TRBV7-9 and TRBJ1-3; maybe TRBD1 (5 bases). V gave up 5 bases and J gave up 2 bases, with 13 bases separating them. This CDR3 is built from 15 residues. Germline V gives CDR1 SEHNR, CDR2 FQNEAQ (reference sequence). CDR3 residues: CASSDLGQAGNTIYF. CDR3 bases: TGTGCCAGCAGCGACCTTGGACAAGCTGGAAACACCATATATTTT.

The chain is built from TRBV4-2 and TRBJ2-5; a weak D match, TRBD2 (6 bases). V was clipped by 0 bases and J by 1 base, with 15 bases between them. The CDR3 length is 17 residues. Per germline, CDR1 LGHNA and CDR2 YNFKEQ. The CDR3 region has the DNA TGTGCCAGCAGCCAAGACAGGGCGGGGAGCTCCCAAGAGACCCAGTACTTC. This sequence encodes CASSQDRAGSSQETQYF.

The V and J genes are TRBV7-9 and TRBJ2-7, with TRBD1 matching over 8 bases. V shed 1 base, J shed 3 bases, and the junction held 11 bases outside the gene matches. The CDR3 runs to 17 residues. CDR1 is SEHNR and CDR2 is FQNEAQ in the germline V gene (reference sequence). This chain's CDR3 is CASSLGAAQGGYYEQYF. The CDR3, as DNA: TGTGCCAGCAGCTTAGGTGCGGCACAGGGGGGATACTACGAGCAGTACTTC.

The V call is TRBV28, the J call TRBJ2-1; perhaps TRBD2 as D (7 bases). Germline assignment: CDR1 MDHEN and CDR2 SYDVKM. The ends were cut back, 10 bases at V and 7 bases at J, with 20 bases in the middle. The CDR3 length is 14 residues. The CDR3 reads CATRGAGARNEQFF. CDR3 DNA: TGTGCCACCCGGGGGGCCGGGGCCCGGAATGAGCAGTTCTTC.

The chain combines TRBV7-8 with TRBJ2-1; perhaps TRBD1 as D (5 bases). The CDR3 runs 17 residues. Trimming cost V 0 bases and J 9 bases, with 21 bases left between them. Germline V gives CDR1 SGHVS, CDR2 FQNEAQ. CDR3 DNA sequence: TGTGCCAGCAGCTTAGCCGCTGGACATCCCCCTACGGGTGAGCAGTTCTTC. It yields the protein CASSLAAGHPPTGEQFF. Combining the CDR3 with reference TRBV7-8 and TRBJ2-1 gives the whole variable domain GAGVSQSPRYKVAKRGQDVALRCDPISGHVSLFWYQQALGQGPEFLTYFQNEAQLDKSGLPSDRFFAERPEGSVSTLKIQRTQQEDSAVYLCASSLAAGHPPTGEQFFGPGTRLTVL.

The chain couples TRBV6-1 to TRBJ1-2, with 7 positions matching TRBD1. The CDR3 loop spans 14 amino acids. V lost 5 bases, J lost 4 bases, and 7 bases stayed unmatched. CDR1 MNHNS and CDR2 SASEGT come from the germline V gene. Written as DNA, the CDR3 is TGTGCCAGCAGTACCGGGACAGAACTCTATGGCTACACCTTC. Its translation: CASSTGTELYGYTF.

V usage is TRBV4-1 and J usage is TRBJ1-3; weak D call: TRBD1 (6 bases). Germline CDR1 and CDR2: MGHRA and YSYEKL. This CDR3 is built from 16 residues. Trimming pared 1 base from V and 0 bases from J, leaving 10 bases between. CDR3 amino acids: CASSQVTGTSGNTIYF. The CDR3 nucleotides are TGCGCCAGCAGCCAAGTTACAGGGACCTCTGGAAACACCATATATTTT.

The chain recombines TRBV18 with TRBJ2-1, with D hard to call. This CDR3 contains 16 residues. Per the germline V gene, CDR1 is KGHSH and CDR2 is LQKENI. The germline V and J ends were trimmed by 6 bases and 4 bases, with 19 bases remaining between them. The CDR3 sequence: CASSLDGVGLYNEQFF. The CDR3 nucleotides read TGTGCCAGCTCGCTTGACGGCGTGGGCCTTTACAATGAGCAGTTCTTC.

The J gene is TRBJ1-4, the V gene TRBV14; TRBD1 agrees at 8 bases. After removal of 2 bases from V and 7 bases from J, the junction contained 6 bases not matched to a gene. CDR1 SGHDN and CDR2 FVKESK come from the germline V gene. The length of the CDR3 is 15 residues. CDR3 protein: CASSQLDRGGEKLFF. The CDR3 bases are TGTGCCAGCAGCCAACTAGACAGGGGAGGTGAAAAACTGTTTTTT.

CDR3 residues: CASSAKGGGLGEQYF. DNA of the CDR3: TGTGCCAGCAGCGCTAAAGGGGGCGGATTAGGGGAGCAGTACTTC. The V and J genes are TRBV7-3 and TRBJ2-7; 7 positions match TRBD1. The CDR3 length is 15 residues. The V segment lost 5 bases and the J segment 7 bases; nucleotides outside the gene matches: 14. Germline V gives CDR1 SGHTA, CDR2 FQGTGA.

The V and J genes are TRBV2 and TRBJ1-5; 10 bases fit TRBD1. Trimming removed 6 bases from V and 0 bases from J; junction bases left unmatched: 8. Germline CDR1 SNHLY, CDR2 FYNNEI. The CDR3 runs 17 residues. CDR3 sequence (DNA): TGTGCCAGCAGCCACCTGGACAGGGGGATTAGCAATCAGCCCCAGCATTTT. Translating gives CASSHLDRGISNQPQHF.

The chain is built from TRBV14 and TRBJ1-3; 7 bases line up with TRBD1. Germline V lookup: CDR1 SGHDN, CDR2 FVKESK. This CDR3 contains 14 residues. The ends lost 5 bases at V and 3 bases at J; junction bases unmatched: 4. CDR3 sequence: CASSSAGGGNTIYF. For the CDR3, the DNA is TGTGCCAGCAGCTCCGCAGGGGGTGGAAACACCATATATTTT.